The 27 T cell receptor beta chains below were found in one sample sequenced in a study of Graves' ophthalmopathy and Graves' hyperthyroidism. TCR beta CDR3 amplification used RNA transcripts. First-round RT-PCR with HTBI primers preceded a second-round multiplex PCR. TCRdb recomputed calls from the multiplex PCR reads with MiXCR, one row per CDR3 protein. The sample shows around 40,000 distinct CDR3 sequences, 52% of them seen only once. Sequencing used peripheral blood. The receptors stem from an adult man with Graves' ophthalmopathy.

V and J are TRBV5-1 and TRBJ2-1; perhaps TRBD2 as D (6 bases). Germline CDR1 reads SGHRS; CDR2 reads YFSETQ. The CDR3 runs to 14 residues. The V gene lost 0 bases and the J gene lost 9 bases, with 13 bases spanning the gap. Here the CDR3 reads CASSLGGVGIEQFF. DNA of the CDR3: TGCGCCAGCAGCTTGGGGGGGGTGGGCATTGAGCAGTTCTTC. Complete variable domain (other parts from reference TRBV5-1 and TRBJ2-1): KAGVTQTPRYLIKTRGQQVTLSCSPISGHRSVSWYQQTPGQGLQFLFEYFSETQRNKGNFPGRFSGRQFSNSRSEMNVSTLELGDSALYLCASSLGGVGIEQFFGPGTRLTVL.

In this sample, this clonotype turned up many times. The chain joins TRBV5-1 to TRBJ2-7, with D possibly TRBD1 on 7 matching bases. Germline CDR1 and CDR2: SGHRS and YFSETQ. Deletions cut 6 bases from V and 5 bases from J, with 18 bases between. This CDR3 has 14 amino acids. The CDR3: CASKSRTGLHEQYF. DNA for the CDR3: TGCGCCAGCAAAAGTAGGACAGGACTACACGAGCAGTACTTC.

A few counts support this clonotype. The CDR3 bases are TGTGCCAGCAGCCCAGGCCGAAGGGGACGTCACTATGGCTACACCTTC. Translating gives CASSPGRRGRHYGYTF. This chain joins TRBV7-8 and TRBJ1-2; D perhaps matches TRBD1 (5 bases). The V gene's germline CDR1 is SGHVS and CDR2 FQNEAQ. Trimming stripped 5 bases from V and 3 bases from J, with 19 bases between. This CDR3 is built from 16 residues. The full variable domain, in which reference TRBV7-8 and TRBJ1-2 provide the parts outside the CDR3, is GAGVSQSPRYKVAKRGQDVALRCDPISGHVSLFWYQQALGQGPEFLTYFQNEAQLDKSGLPSDRFFAERPEGSVSTLKIQRTQQEDSAVYLCASSPGRRGRHYGYTFGSGTRLTVV.

The CDR3 region is CASSPISSVTGSHNEQFF. The CDR3 nucleotides are TGTGCCAGCTCACCAATCTCTAGCGTCACAGGGTCCCACAATGAGCAGTTCTTC. The J gene is TRBJ2-1, the V gene TRBV18; the D call may be TRBD1 or TRBD2 (6 bases each). Germline CDR1 and CDR2: KGHSH and LQKENI. The CDR3 runs to 18 residues. Trimming took 2 bases from V and 5 from J, leaving 22 bases between them. Complete variable domain (other parts from reference TRBV18 and TRBJ2-1): NAGVMQNPRHLVRRRGQEARLRCSPMKGHSHVYWYRQLPEEGLKFMVYLQKENIIDESGMPKERFSAEFPKEGPSILRIQQVVRGDSAAYFCASSPISSVTGSHNEQFFGPGTRLTVL.

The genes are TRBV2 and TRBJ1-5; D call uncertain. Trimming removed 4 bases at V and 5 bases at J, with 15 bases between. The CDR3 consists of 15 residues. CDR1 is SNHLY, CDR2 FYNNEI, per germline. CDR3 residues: CASSVFTLGHQPQHF. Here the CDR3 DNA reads TGTGCCAGCAGTGTATTCACTCTAGGGCATCAGCCCCAGCATTTT.

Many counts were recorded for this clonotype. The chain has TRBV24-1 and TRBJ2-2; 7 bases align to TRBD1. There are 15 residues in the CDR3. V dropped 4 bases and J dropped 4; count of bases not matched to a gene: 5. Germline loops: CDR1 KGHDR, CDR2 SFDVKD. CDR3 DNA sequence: TGTGCCACCAGTGACCCGGGACAGACCACCGGGGAGCTGTTTTTT. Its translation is CATSDPGQTTGELFF.

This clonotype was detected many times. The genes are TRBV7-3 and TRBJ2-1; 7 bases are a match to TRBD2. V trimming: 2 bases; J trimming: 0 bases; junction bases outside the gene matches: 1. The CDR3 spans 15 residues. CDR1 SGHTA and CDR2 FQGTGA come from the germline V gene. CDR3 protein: CASSLSGGSYNEQFF. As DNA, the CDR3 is TGTGCCAGCAGCTTATCGGGGGGCTCCTACAATGAGCAGTTCTTC.

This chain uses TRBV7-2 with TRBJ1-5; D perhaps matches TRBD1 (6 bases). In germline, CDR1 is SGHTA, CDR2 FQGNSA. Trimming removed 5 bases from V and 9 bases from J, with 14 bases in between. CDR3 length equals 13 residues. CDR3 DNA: TGTGCCAGCAGCCGGACAGCCCTTGGGCCCCAGCATTTT. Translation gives CASSRTALGPQHF.

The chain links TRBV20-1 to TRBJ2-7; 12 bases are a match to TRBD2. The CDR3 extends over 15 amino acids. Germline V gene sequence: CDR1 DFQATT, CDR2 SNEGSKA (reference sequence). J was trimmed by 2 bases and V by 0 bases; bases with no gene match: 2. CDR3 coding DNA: TGCAGTGCTAGAGAAGCTAGCGGGAGGGCCTACGAGCAGTACTTC. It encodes CSAREASGRAYEQYF.

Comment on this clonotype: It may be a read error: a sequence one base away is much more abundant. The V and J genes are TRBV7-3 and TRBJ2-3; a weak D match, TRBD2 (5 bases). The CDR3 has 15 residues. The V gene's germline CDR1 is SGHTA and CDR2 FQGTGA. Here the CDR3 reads CAGSPSGLSADTQYF. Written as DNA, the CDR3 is TGTGCCGGCAGCCCGAGCGGATTGAGCGCAGATACGCAGTATTTT.

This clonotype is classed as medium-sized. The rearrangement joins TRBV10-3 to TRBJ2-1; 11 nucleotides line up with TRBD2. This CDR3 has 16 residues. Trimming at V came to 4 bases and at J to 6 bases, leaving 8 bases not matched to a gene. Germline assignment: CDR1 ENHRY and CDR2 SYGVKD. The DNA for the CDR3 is TGTGCCATCAGTGGGGGTAGCGGGAGGGGAGGCAATGAGCAGTTCTTC. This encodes CAISGGSGRGGNEQFF.

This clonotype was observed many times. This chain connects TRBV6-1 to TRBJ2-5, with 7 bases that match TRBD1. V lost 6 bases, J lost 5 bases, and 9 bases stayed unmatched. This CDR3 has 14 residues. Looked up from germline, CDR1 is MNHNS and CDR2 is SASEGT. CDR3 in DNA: TGTGCCAGCAGAATAAGACAGGGTAGTGAGACCCAGTACTTC. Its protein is CASRIRQGSETQYF.

CDR3 region: CASTDRPPYEQYF. CDR3 DNA sequence: TGTGCCAGCACCGACAGGCCACCCTACGAGCAGTACTTC. The chain couples TRBV6-1 to TRBJ2-7; D might be TRBD1 (6 bases). Germline lookup yields CDR1 MNHNS and CDR2 SASEGT. Trimming stripped 7 bases from V and 2 bases from J, with 12 bases between. CDR3 size: 13 residues.

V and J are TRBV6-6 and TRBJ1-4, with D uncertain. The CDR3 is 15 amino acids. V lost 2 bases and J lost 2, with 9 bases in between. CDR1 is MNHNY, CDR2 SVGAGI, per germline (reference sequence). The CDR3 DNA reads TGTGCCAGCAGTTACAGTCCGGTCACTAATGAAAAACTGTTTTTT. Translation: CASSYSPVTNEKLFF.

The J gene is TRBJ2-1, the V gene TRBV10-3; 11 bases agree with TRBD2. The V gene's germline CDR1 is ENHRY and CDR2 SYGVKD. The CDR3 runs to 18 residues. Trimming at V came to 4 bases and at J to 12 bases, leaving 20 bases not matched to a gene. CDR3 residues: CAISGHPRLAGSTDTQFF. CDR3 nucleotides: TGTGCCATCAGTGGACACCCCAGACTAGCGGGAAGCACAGATACGCAGTTCTTC.

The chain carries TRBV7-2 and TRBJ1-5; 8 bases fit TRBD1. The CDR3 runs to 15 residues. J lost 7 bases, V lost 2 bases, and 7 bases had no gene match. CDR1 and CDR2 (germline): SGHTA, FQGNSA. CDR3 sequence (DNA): TGTGCCAGCAGCTTAAGGACAGGGCAAGAGCAGCCCCAGCATTTT. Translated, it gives CASSLRTGQEQPQHF.

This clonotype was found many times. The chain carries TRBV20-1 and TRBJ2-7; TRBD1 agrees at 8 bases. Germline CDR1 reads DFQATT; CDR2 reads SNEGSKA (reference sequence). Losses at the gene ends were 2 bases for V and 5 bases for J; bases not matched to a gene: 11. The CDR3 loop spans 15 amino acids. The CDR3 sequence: CSARTDRELIHEQYF. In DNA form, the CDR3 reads TGCAGTGCTAGAACGGACAGGGAGTTAATCCACGAGCAGTACTTC.

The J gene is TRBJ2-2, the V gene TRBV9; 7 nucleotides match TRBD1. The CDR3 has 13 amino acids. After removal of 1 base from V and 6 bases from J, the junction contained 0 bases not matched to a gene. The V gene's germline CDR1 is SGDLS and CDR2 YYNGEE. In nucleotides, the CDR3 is TGTGCCAGCAGCGTACAGGGGGCCGGGGAGCTGTTTTTT. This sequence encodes CASSVQGAGELFF.

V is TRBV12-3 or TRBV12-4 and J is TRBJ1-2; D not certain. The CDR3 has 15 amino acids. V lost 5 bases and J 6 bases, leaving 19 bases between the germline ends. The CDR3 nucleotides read TGTGCCAGCAGTCCCGTGCGCGGGGTCGCAGATGGCTACACCTTC. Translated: CASSPVRGVADGYTF.

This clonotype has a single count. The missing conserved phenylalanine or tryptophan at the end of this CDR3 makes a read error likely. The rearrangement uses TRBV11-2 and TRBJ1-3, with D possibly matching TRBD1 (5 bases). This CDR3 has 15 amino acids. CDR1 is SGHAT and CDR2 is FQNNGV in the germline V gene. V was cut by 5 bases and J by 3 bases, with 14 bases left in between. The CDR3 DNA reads TGTGCCAGCAGCCCTGGGGTGGGGGGTGGAAACACCATATATCTT. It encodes CASSPGVGGGNTIYL.

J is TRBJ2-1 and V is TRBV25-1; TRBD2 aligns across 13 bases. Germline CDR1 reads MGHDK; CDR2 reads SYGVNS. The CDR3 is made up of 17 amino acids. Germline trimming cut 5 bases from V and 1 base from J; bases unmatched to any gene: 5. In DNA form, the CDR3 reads TGTGCCAGCAGTCCGGGGACTAGCGGGACGTCCTACAATGAGCAGTTCTTC. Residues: CASSPGTSGTSYNEQFF.

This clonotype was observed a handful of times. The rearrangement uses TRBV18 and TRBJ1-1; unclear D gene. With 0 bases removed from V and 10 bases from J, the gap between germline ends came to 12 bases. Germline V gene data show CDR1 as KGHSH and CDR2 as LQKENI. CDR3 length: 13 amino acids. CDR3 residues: CASSPPSLSVAFF. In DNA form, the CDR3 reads TGTGCCAGCTCACCACCCTCTCTATCGGTAGCTTTCTTT.

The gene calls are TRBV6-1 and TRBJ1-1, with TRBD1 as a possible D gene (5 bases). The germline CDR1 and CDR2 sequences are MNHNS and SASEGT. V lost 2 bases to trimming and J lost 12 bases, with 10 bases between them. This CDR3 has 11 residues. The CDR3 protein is CASSERGSTFF. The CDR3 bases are TGTGCCAGCAGTGAACGGGGGAGCACTTTCTTT.

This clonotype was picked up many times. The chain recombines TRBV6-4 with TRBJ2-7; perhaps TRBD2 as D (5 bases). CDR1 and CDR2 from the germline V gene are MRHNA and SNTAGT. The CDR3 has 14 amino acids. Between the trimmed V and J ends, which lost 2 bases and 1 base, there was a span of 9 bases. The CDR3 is CASSDLRTSYEQYF. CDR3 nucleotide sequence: TGTGCCAGCAGTGACCTAAGGACTTCCTACGAGCAGTACTTC.

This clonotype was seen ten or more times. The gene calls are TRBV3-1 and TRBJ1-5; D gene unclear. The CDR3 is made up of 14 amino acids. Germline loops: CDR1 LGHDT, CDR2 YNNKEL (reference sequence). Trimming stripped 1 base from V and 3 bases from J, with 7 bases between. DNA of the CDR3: TGTGCCAGCAGCCAAGGTAGGGTCAATCAGCCCCAGCATTTT. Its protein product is CASSQGRVNQPQHF.

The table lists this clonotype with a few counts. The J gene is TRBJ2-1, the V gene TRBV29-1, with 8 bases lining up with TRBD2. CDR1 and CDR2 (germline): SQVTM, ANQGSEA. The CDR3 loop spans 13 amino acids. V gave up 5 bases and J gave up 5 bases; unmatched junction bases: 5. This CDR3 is CSVSGRSDNEQFF. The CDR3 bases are TGCAGCGTTAGCGGGAGATCGGACAATGAGCAGTTCTTC.

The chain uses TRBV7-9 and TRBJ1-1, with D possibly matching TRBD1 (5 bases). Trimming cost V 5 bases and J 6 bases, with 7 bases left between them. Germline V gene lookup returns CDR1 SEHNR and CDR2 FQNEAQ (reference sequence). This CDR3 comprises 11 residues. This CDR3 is CASSLTAEAFF. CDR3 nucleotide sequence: TGTGCCAGCAGCCTGACAGCTGAAGCTTTCTTT.